The clone carrying this TCR beta chain was observed a handful of times. Antigen specificity is unknown. There are 12 residues in the CDR3. The germline V gene encodes CDR1 MGHRA and CDR2 YSYEKL. V lost 3 bases to trimming and J lost 8 bases, with 8 bases between them. The data were taken from a study of graft-versus-host responses after intestinal transplantation. Clones were sequenced by immunoSEQ multiplex PCR, and TCRdb holds only the in-frame ones, with some missing. The sample shows about 85,000 clones, under 85% of them seen only once. This specimen was unstimulated CD8+ T cells sorted from spleen or lymph node cells, taken before intestinal transplant. The source is a human donor who received an intestinal transplant. The J gene is TRBJ2-1, the V gene TRBV4-1, with D possibly matching TRBD1 (5 bases). The CDR3 spells CASSQAGYEQFF. CDR3 bases: TGCGCCAGCAGCCAGGCAGGGTATGAGCAGTTCTTC.